The rows below give T cell receptor beta chains drawn from one sample of a study of cytomegalovirus exposure and HLA in healthy donors. The protocol was immunoSEQ multiplex PCR, while the TCRdb copy is restricted to in-frame clones and leaves out a portion. The sample has approximately 120,000 clones; the top ten hold 2.2%. Sequenced sample: PBMCs. These receptors all come from a man in his forties in good health and CMV-seronegative. The CDR3 runs from the conserved cysteine through the conserved F or W.

length	V	J	CDR3
16	TRBV6-4	TRBJ2-1	CASSASIGGSYNEQFF
16	TRBV5-4	TRBJ2-1	CASSPLPGVSYNEQFF
15	TRBV27	TRBJ2-6	CASSFGGSGANVLTF
14	TRBV27	TRBJ2-1	CASSFTSGYNEQFF
15	TRBV4-1	TRBJ2-7	CASSQVVGGAYEQYF
16	TRBV2	TRBJ1-1	CASSRNDRGVGTEAFF
14	TRBV2	TRBJ2-1	CASGGTGDYNEQFF
16	TRBV5-1	TRBJ2-3	CASSLDGTSPTDTQYF
16	TRBV11-3	TRBJ2-7	CASSTLPAGSRYEQYF
13	TRBV7-9	TRBJ2-3	CASRLQGADTQYF
14	TRBV6-6	TRBJ2-7	CASSYSRQGLTQYF
12	TRBV7-2	TRBJ2-1	CASSLDGREQFF
15	TRBV5-6	TRBJ2-7	CASSLRRASRWEQYF
16	TRBV11-3	TRBJ2-1	CASSPSRGTSIYEQFF